This entry describes one T cell receptor (beta chain). What it recognizes is unknown. Primers used in a second PCR of roughly 6 to 12 cycles were a sample-barcoded 5' primer and a J-beta primer mix. TCRdb used MiXCR to reprocess the 5' RACE reads, holding one entry per CDR3 protein. Counted here are over 600,000 distinct CDR3 sequences, roughly 46% occurring once; the ten biggest clones make up about a sixth. This sample was taken from a study of blood T cells in healthy people across ages. Study-wide findings and caveats: Strong correlation linked observed beta diversity and percent naive T cells.

The CDR3 is 16 residues long. CDR1 and CDR2 from the germline V gene are SGHKS and YYEKEE (reference sequence). V shed 4 bases and J shed 3 bases, with 20 bases lying between them. The donors, aged roughly 6 to 90, were healthy Caucasians from Russia. For every donor, a draw yielded roughly 9.3 milliliters of peripheral blood. The chain recombines TRBV5-5 with TRBJ2-7, with D tentatively TRBD2 (6 bases). The sequenced material came from blood. The clonotype originates from an elderly man in good health. CDR3 sequence reads: CASSIGWQGGFYEQYF. In DNA, the CDR3 is TGTGCCAGCAGCATCGGATGGCAGGGAGGTTTCTACGAGCAGTACTTC. The full variable domain, its missing parts supplied by reference TRBV5-5 and TRBJ2-7, is DAGVTQSPTHLIKTRGQQVTLRCSPISGHKSVSWYQQVLGQGPQFIFQYYEKEERGRGNFPDRFSARQFPNYSSELNVNALLLGDSALYLCASSIGWQGGFYEQYFGPGTRLTVT.